The 15 T cell receptor beta chains reported below all come from one sample, sequenced in a study of blood T cell repertoires in COVID-19. Data came from immunoSEQ multiplex PCR; TCRdb stores just in-frame clones and leaves some out. Of 110,000 or so clones detected, approximately 81% appear once; the ten largest clones hold approximately 1.5%. The sample was peripheral blood. These receptors originate from a man in his fifties with acute or convalescent COVID-19.

This clone was observed a single time. The V and J genes are TRBV28 and TRBJ1-1; D uncertain. V shed 5 bases and J shed 8 bases, with 9 bases lying between them. From germline, CDR1 is MDHEN and CDR2 SYDVKM. The CDR3 runs to 11 residues. Here the CDR3 reads CASSPSREAFF. DNA of the CDR3: TGTGCCAGCAGTCCTTCCCGGGAAGCTTTCTTT.

The rearrangement uses TRBV28 and TRBJ1-2; no firm D call. Trimming took 2 bases from V and 2 from J, leaving 9 bases between them. Germline V gene sequence: CDR1 MDHEN, CDR2 SYDVKM. The CDR3 spans 14 residues. CDR3 bases: TGTGCCAGCAGTTTAGAGGCAGCCAACTATGGCTACACCTTC. Residues: CASSLEAANYGYTF.

The chain links TRBV9 to TRBJ2-7, with D unresolved. Germline V lookup: CDR1 SGDLS, CDR2 YYNGEE. There are 15 residues in the CDR3. V was trimmed by 3 bases and J by 3 bases, leaving 16 bases between them. This chain's CDR3 is CASSADSPAFYEQYF. The DNA for the CDR3 is TGTGCCAGCAGCGCTGACTCGCCAGCCTTCTACGAGCAGTACTTC.

The genes are TRBV30 and TRBJ2-4; D is perhaps TRBD1 (6 bases). In germline, CDR1 is GTSNPN, CDR2 SVGIG (reference sequence). The CDR3 totals 18 residues. Trimming stripped 0 bases from V and 6 bases from J, with 24 bases between. CDR3 in amino acids: CAWSVEGDINRVGNIQYF. The CDR3 DNA is TGTGCCTGGAGTGTAGAGGGGGACATCAACAGGGTGGGAAACATTCAGTACTTC.

This clone came up a few times. The chain links TRBV3-1 (or the pseudogene TRBV3-2) to TRBJ2-1; TRBD2 might be the D (7 bases). Per germline, CDR1 LGHDT and CDR2 YNNKEL (reference sequence). This CDR3 has 15 amino acids. Between the trimmed V and J ends, which lost 5 bases and 9 bases, there was a span of 20 bases. The CDR3 sequence: CASSAQVGGAGEQFF. CDR3 in DNA: TGTGCCAGCAGCGCCCAAGTGGGGGGGGCTGGTGAGCAGTTCTTC.

The V gene is TRBV7-3, the J gene TRBJ2-3; no clear D. Trimming left V 0 bases short and J 2 bases short, with 6 bases between. Per germline, CDR1 SGHTA and CDR2 FQGTGA. The CDR3 has 14 amino acids. This CDR3 is CASSLTVITDTQYF. CDR3 DNA sequence: TGTGCCAGCAGCTTAACTGTAATCACAGATACGCAGTATTTT.

The V gene is TRBV3-1 (or the pseudogene TRBV3-2), the J gene TRBJ1-1, with 7 bases that match TRBD1. Germline V gene sequence: CDR1 LGHDT, CDR2 YNNKEL (reference sequence). The CDR3 loop spans 14 amino acids. V was clipped by 4 bases and J by 5 bases; unmatched bases: 7. CDR3 region: CASSPSGGRTEAFF. For the CDR3, the DNA is TGTGCCAGCAGCCCCTCAGGGGGACGAACTGAAGCTTTCTTT.

The rearrangement joins TRBV20-1 to TRBJ1-1; D is uncertain. Germline V gene lookup returns CDR1 DFQATT and CDR2 SNEGSKA (reference sequence). Trimming took off 3 bases at V and 2 bases at J, with 16 bases between the two ends. This CDR3 region has 15 residues. CDR3 nucleotide sequence: TGCAGTGCTAGTTGGGGAGGGCGGCAAAACACTGAAGCTTTCTTT. Translated, it gives CSASWGGRQNTEAFF.

This clone was detected ten times or more. The chain is built from TRBV27 and TRBJ2-7, with 7 positions matching TRBD2. The CDR3 consists of 15 residues. CDR1 is MNHEY and CDR2 is SMNVEV in the germline V gene (reference sequence). The V and J ends lost 6 bases and 3 bases, in that order; junction bases with no gene match: 11. The CDR3 region is CASSFTSAGFYEQYV. The CDR3 DNA is TGTGCCAGCAGCTTTACTAGCGCCGGCTTCTACGAGCAGTACGTC.

V is TRBV28 and J is TRBJ2-7, with D unresolved. The CDR3 covers 11 residues. CDR1 and CDR2 (germline): MDHEN, SYDVKM. The germline V and J ends were trimmed by 5 bases and 3 bases, with 5 bases remaining between them. In nucleotides, the CDR3 is TGTGCCAGCAGTGCGTACTACGAGCAGTACTTC. Encoded protein: CASSAYYEQYF.

Only a few counts were recorded for this clone. The V and J genes are TRBV5-4 and TRBJ2-1, with TRBD1 matching 7 bases. The CDR3 sequence is 13 residues long. V trimming: 4 bases; J trimming: 5 bases; junction bases outside the gene matches: 3. Germline V gene lookup returns CDR1 SGHNT and CDR2 YYREEE (reference sequence). The CDR3 DNA reads TGTGCCAGCAGCAAAACAGGGGACAATGAGCAGTTCTTC. Translated: CASSKTGDNEQFF. Together with reference TRBV5-4 and TRBJ2-1, the CDR3 gives the full variable domain: ETGVTQSPTHLIKTRGQQVTLRCSSQSGHNTVSWYQQALGQGPQFIFQYYREEENGRGNFPPRFSGLQFPNYSSELNVNALELDDSALYLCASSKTGDNEQFFGPGTRLTVL.

The V gene is TRBV5-4, the J gene TRBJ1-2, with 7 bases matching TRBD1. The V gene end was trimmed by 4 bases and the J gene end by 2 bases; junction bases not matched to a gene: 2. Germline V gives CDR1 SGHNT, CDR2 YYREEE (reference sequence). The CDR3 extends over 13 amino acids. The CDR3, as DNA: TGTGCCAGCAGCCCGGACAGGAACTATGGCTACACCTTC. It encodes CASSPDRNYGYTF.

The chain recombines TRBV5-1 with TRBJ2-2, with 8 bases aligning to TRBD1. The CDR3 covers 17 residues. Trimming cost V 4 bases and J 1 base; bases outside gene matches: 9. Germline V gene sequence: CDR1 SGHRS, CDR2 YFSETQ. This CDR3 is CASSPADRVKNTGELFF. For the CDR3, the DNA is TGCGCCAGCAGCCCCGCGGACAGGGTAAAGAACACCGGGGAGCTGTTTTTT.

The chain employs TRBV9 and TRBJ1-2; possibly TRBD1 for D (5 bases). Germline assignment: CDR1 SGDLS and CDR2 YYNGEE. V was trimmed by 0 bases and J by 1 base, leaving 13 bases between them. CDR3 size: 16 residues. The chain's CDR3 is CASSVAAGRNNYGYTF. DNA of the CDR3: TGTGCCAGCAGCGTAGCTGCAGGGAGGAATAACTATGGCTACACCTTC.

The chain combines TRBV27 with TRBJ1-2, with unresolved D. The germline V and J ends were trimmed by 2 bases and 5 bases, with 15 bases remaining between them. The CDR3 is 15 residues long. Germline V gene sequence: CDR1 MNHEY, CDR2 SMNVEV (reference sequence). CDR3 sequence: CASSLTVSPIYGYTF. CDR3 DNA: TGTGCCAGCAGTTTAACAGTTTCCCCTATTTATGGCTACACCTTC.